This entry lists 10 T cell receptor beta chains sequenced from one sample in a study of CD8 T cells in Susac syndrome. Random hexamers served to reverse transcribe roughly 0.45 to 1 ug RNA. In TCRdb, the immunoSEQ multiplex PCR reads were re-called with MiXCR into one record per CDR3 protein. The table records more than 100,000 distinct CDR3 sequences, 90% to 95% of them present only once. Sequenced material: CD4+ T cells from PBMCs. Receptor source: a human donor in good health.

J is TRBJ2-7 and V is TRBV2; D ambiguous. Germline CDR1 reads SNHLY; CDR2 reads FYNNEI. CDR3 length equals 11 residues. V gave up 6 bases and J gave up 3 bases, with 6 bases separating them. The CDR3 sequence: CASSVLYEQYF. Here the CDR3 DNA reads TGTGCCAGCAGCGTCCTCTACGAGCAGTACTTC. Drawing the rest from reference TRBV2 and TRBJ2-7, the complete variable domain is EPEVTQTPSHQVTQMGQEVILRCVPISNHLYFYWYRQILGQKVEFLVSFYNNEISEKSEIFDDQFSVERPDGSNFTLKIRSTKLEDSAMYFCASSVLYEQYFGPGTRLTVT.

The chain recombines TRBV29-1 with TRBJ2-3, with 14 bases lining up with TRBD2. Trimming removed 7 bases from V and 0 bases from J; junction bases left unmatched: 0. This CDR3 contains 14 residues. Germline V CDR1 and CDR2: SQVTM, ANQGSEA. The chain's CDR3 is CSGTSGRSTDTQYF. As DNA, the CDR3 is TGCAGCGGGACTAGCGGGAGGAGCACAGATACGCAGTATTTT.

The genes are TRBV30 and TRBJ2-7; D perhaps matches TRBD2 (5 bases). Germline CDR1 GTSNPN, CDR2 SVGIG (reference sequence). Between the trimmed V and J ends, which lost 1 base and 7 bases, there was a span of 17 bases. This CDR3 is 14 amino acids long. The CDR3 spells CAWSEQDLSGEQYF. CDR3 DNA: TGTGCCTGGAGTGAGCAGGACCTGTCGGGGGAGCAGTACTTC.

The chain recombines TRBV5-1 with TRBJ2-1, with TRBD1 matching over 10 bases. The V gene's germline CDR1 is SGHRS and CDR2 YFSETQ. V lost 4 bases and J lost 2; bases outside the gene matches: 12. This CDR3 spans 18 amino acids. In nucleotides, the CDR3 is TGCGCCAGCAGCCTGCGCTCTGCCGGGACAGGGGCCTACAATGAGCAGTTCTTC. This gives the protein CASSLRSAGTGAYNEQFF.

The genes are TRBV29-1 and TRBJ2-1, with D possibly being TRBD2 (5 bases). With 1 base removed from V and 0 bases from J, the gap between germline ends came to 7 bases. The CDR3 runs to 14 residues. The germline V gene encodes CDR1 SQVTM and CDR2 ANQGSEA. CDR3 amino acids: CSVEGSGSYNEQFF. In DNA, the CDR3 is TGCAGCGTTGAAGGCAGCGGCTCCTACAATGAGCAGTTCTTC.

V is TRBV7-2 and J is TRBJ2-5; 11 bases agree with TRBD2. Germline CDR1 reads SGHTA; CDR2 reads FQGNSA. After removal of 5 bases from V and 7 bases from J, the junction contained 3 bases not matched to a gene. CDR3 length equals 13 residues. The CDR3 sequence is CASSTGTSGTQYF. The CDR3 DNA sequence: TGTGCCAGCAGCACCGGGACTAGCGGGACCCAGTACTTC.

The rearrangement uses TRBV6-2 or TRBV6-3 and TRBJ2-1; D not certain. Germline CDR1 MNHEY, CDR2 SVGEGT. V was cut by 6 bases and J by 5 bases, with 11 bases left in between. This CDR3 comprises 13 residues. The CDR3 DNA reads TGTGCCAGCAGACGCCACACCAACAATGAGCAGTTCTTC. This sequence encodes CASRRHTNNEQFF.

The chain carries TRBV29-1 and TRBJ2-2; no firm D call. V lost 8 bases and J lost 5, with 12 bases in between. This CDR3 contains 12 residues. Germline CDR1 reads SQVTM; CDR2 reads ANQGSEA. CDR3 amino acids: CSSGALTGELFF. The CDR3 DNA follows: TGCAGCTCTGGAGCCCTAACCGGGGAGCTGTTTTTT.

The V gene is TRBV19, the J gene TRBJ2-1, with 7 nucleotides matching TRBD2. Looked up from germline, CDR1 is LNHDA and CDR2 is SQIVND (reference sequence). V lost 1 base and J lost 7; bases outside the gene matches: 7. This CDR3 has 15 amino acids. The CDR3 region is CASSIGLAVRNEQFF. CDR3 bases: TGTGCCAGTAGTATAGGACTAGCCGTCCGGAATGAGCAGTTCTTC.

The chain uses TRBV7-2 and TRBJ1-5, with 8 bases matching TRBD1. CDR1 SGHTA and CDR2 FQGNSA come from the germline V gene. This CDR3 contains 16 residues. After removal of 5 bases from V and 2 bases from J, the junction contained 8 bases not matched to a gene. The CDR3 reads CASSETGQGGNQPQHF. CDR3 in DNA: TGTGCCAGCAGCGAAACCGGACAGGGAGGCAATCAGCCCCAGCATTTT.